The 17 T cell receptor beta chains below all came from one sample that was sequenced in a study of blood T cell repertoires in COVID-19. The assay was immunoSEQ multiplex PCR, and TCRdb's table has in-frame clones only and misses some. The sample shows nearly 350,000 clones, less than 90% of them seen only once. The sample comprised PBMCs or T cells enriched from blood (not recorded which). All receptors come from a woman aged 25-40 years who had recovered from COVID-19.

V usage is TRBV2 and J usage is TRBJ1-1, with D perhaps TRBD1 (5 bases). Trimming took 4 bases from V and 2 from J, leaving 11 bases between them. CDR1 is SNHLY and CDR2 is FYNNEI in the germline V gene. The CDR3 has 14 residues. CDR3 protein: CASSARQKNTEAFF. The DNA of the CDR3 is TGTGCCAGCAGTGCCCGACAGAAAAACACTGAAGCTTTCTTT.

The V and J genes are TRBV18 and TRBJ1-3; 11 nucleotides match TRBD1. The ends lost 4 bases at V and 4 bases at J; junction bases unmatched: 6. The germline V gene encodes CDR1 KGHSH and CDR2 LQKENI. The CDR3 runs to 16 residues. CDR3 loop: CASSHLDRGLGNTIYF. CDR3 nucleotides: TGTGCCAGCTCACATCTGGACAGGGGGCTCGGAAACACCATATATTTT.

V is TRBV11-2 and J is TRBJ1-3; D is perhaps TRBD1 (6 bases). The CDR3 is 16 amino acids. V gave up 3 bases and J gave up 1 base, with 13 bases separating them. Germline assignment: CDR1 SGHAT and CDR2 FQNNGV. For the CDR3, the DNA is TGTGCCAGCAGCTTGACTGGGAGGGGGTCTGGAAACACCATATATTTT. This encodes CASSLTGRGSGNTIYF.

This clone was counted only a few times. The CDR3 DNA follows: TGTGCCAGCAGCTTAGATTTGGGCACCGTTCACGGCTACACCTTC. Amino acid sequence: CASSLDLGTVHGYTF. The chain uses TRBV7-9 and TRBJ1-2; D not resolved. The CDR3 has 15 residues. V was shortened by 1 base and J by 8 bases, with 17 bases between the two germline ends. Per the germline V gene, CDR1 is SEHNR and CDR2 is FQNEAQ (reference sequence).

CDR3 sequence (DNA): TGTGCCAGCAGTGAAGTTCGCGGGGGCCCCCGGGACGAGCAGTACTTC. Residues: CASSEVRGGPRDEQYF. V usage is TRBV2 and J usage is TRBJ2-7, with D possibly matching TRBD2 (7 bases). Germline CDR1 reads SNHLY; CDR2 reads FYNNEI. The CDR3 totals 16 residues. The V gene lost 1 base and the J gene lost 5 bases, with 18 bases spanning the gap.

The genes are TRBV28 and TRBJ1-6; 8 nucleotides align to TRBD1. Germline V lookup: CDR1 MDHEN, CDR2 SYDVKM. CDR3 length equals 15 residues. The junction had 5 bases not matched to a gene; V was cut back by 4 bases and J by 6 bases. The CDR3 here is CASSSQGASNSPLHF. The CDR3 DNA follows: TGTGCCAGCAGTTCTCAGGGGGCGAGTAATTCACCCCTCCACTTT. Combining the CDR3 with reference TRBV28 and TRBJ1-6 gives the whole variable domain DVKVTQSSRYLVKRTGEKVFLECVQDMDHENMFWYRQDPGLGLRLIYFSYDVKMKEKGDIPEGYSVSREKKERFSLILESASTNQTSMYLCASSSQGASNSPLHFGNGTRLTVT.

The chain links TRBV7-2 to TRBJ1-1, with TRBD1 identical over 9 bases. The CDR3 has 16 residues. Looked up from germline, CDR1 is SGHTA and CDR2 is FQGNSA. The ends lost 6 bases at V and 11 bases at J; junction bases unmatched: 19. This CDR3 is CASSWGQGRGIRAAFF. In DNA form, the CDR3 reads TGTGCCAGCAGTTGGGGACAGGGAAGAGGAATTCGTGCGGCTTTCTTT.

The chain is built from TRBV18 and TRBJ2-6; the D gene is possibly TRBD2 (5 bases). CDR3 length: 16 amino acids. CDR1 KGHSH and CDR2 LQKENI come from the germline V gene. The V gene lost 0 bases and the J gene lost 2 bases, with 8 bases spanning the gap. The DNA of the CDR3 is TGTGCCAGCTCACCACCGTCCGGGGCTGGGGCCAACGTCCTGACTTTC. This translates into CASSPPSGAGANVLTF.

Comments on this clone: Other nucleotide sequences from this sample produce the same CDR3. This chain joins TRBV19 and TRBJ1-5; D call uncertain. CDR1 is LNHDA, CDR2 SQIVND, per germline (reference sequence). The CDR3 sequence is 14 residues long. V was trimmed by 5 bases and J by 2 bases, leaving 10 bases between them. In DNA form, the CDR3 reads TGTGCCAGTAGTCCGCAGCAGGGCAATCAGCCCCAGCATTTT. The encoded protein is CASSPQQGNQPQHF.

This rearrangement joins TRBV30 to TRBJ1-3; a possible D gene is TRBD1 (6 bases). The CDR3 spans 16 residues. Germline V lookup: CDR1 GTSNPN, CDR2 SVGIG (reference sequence). Trimming removed 2 bases from V and 0 bases from J, with 14 bases in between. The CDR3 sequence is CAWSFGQPNSGNTIYF. As DNA, the CDR3 is TGTGCCTGGAGTTTCGGACAGCCGAACTCTGGAAACACCATATATTTT. The entire variable domain, with the rest obtained from reference TRBV30 and TRBJ1-3, is as follows: SQTIHQWPATLVQPVGSPLSLECTVEGTSNPNLYWYRQAAGRGLQLLFYSVGIGQISSEVPQNLSASRPQDRQFILSSKKLLLSDSGFYLCAWSFGQPNSGNTIYFGEGSWLTVV.

The chain links TRBV6-1 to TRBJ2-5; 8 positions agree with TRBD1. V lost 1 base, J lost 4 bases, and 5 bases stayed unmatched. This CDR3 comprises 15 residues. Germline CDR1 reads MNHNS; CDR2 reads SASEGT. CDR3 nucleotides: TGTGCCAGCAGTGAAGTCGGCAGGGGGCGAGAGACCCAGTACTTC. This sequence encodes CASSEVGRGRETQYF.

This clone was detected only once. The genes are TRBV18 and TRBJ2-2; 13 nucleotides match TRBD2. CDR3 length: 18 residues. CDR1 is KGHSH, CDR2 LQKENI, per germline. Trimming removed 3 bases from V and 0 bases from J; junction bases left unmatched: 4. The CDR3 region is CASSPRTSGGTNTGELFF. The CDR3 DNA follows: TGTGCCAGCTCACCTCGGACTAGCGGGGGAACGAACACCGGGGAGCTGTTTTTT.

The chain recombines TRBV7-9 with TRBJ2-3; D is undetermined. CDR3 length: 13 residues. Germline-derived CDR1 and CDR2 are SEHNR and FQNEAQ (reference sequence). V was pared by 3 bases and J by 1 base, with 5 bases between. CDR3 in amino acids: CASSFQGTDTQYF. Written as DNA, the CDR3 is TGTGCCAGCAGCTTCCAGGGCACAGATACGCAGTATTTT.

The chain employs TRBV4-3 and TRBJ2-5, with 10 positions matching TRBD2. The CDR3 has 14 residues. With 0 bases clipped from V and 8 bases from J, the junction kept 3 bases outside the gene matches. Germline CDR1 is LGHNA and CDR2 is YSLEER. The DNA for the CDR3 is TGCGCCAGCAGCCAAGAATTAGCGGGGGGTACCCAGTACTTC. Translated: CASSQELAGGTQYF.

The chain joins TRBV13 to TRBJ1-2; D gene unclear. Trimming took 5 bases from V and 8 from J, leaving 15 bases between them. CDR3 length: 13 residues. Germline CDR1 reads PRHDT; CDR2 reads FYEKMQ (reference sequence). CDR3 protein: CASSPSSGGGYTF. CDR3 in DNA: TGTGCCAGCAGCCCCAGTTCAGGCGGGGGCTACACCTTC.

The J gene is TRBJ1-1, the V gene TRBV5-1, with 8 bases identical to TRBD1. The J segment lost 0 bases and the V segment lost 0 bases, leaving 10 bases of the junction unmatched. The CDR3 is made up of 18 amino acids. Germline lookup yields CDR1 SGHRS and CDR2 YFSETQ. DNA of the CDR3: TGCGCCAGCAGCTTGGGCCAGGGGGCGCCGGTCGTGAACACTGAAGCTTTCTTT. Protein: CASSLGQGAPVVNTEAFF. Filled out from reference TRBV5-1 and TRBJ1-1, the complete variable domain reads KAGVTQTPRYLIKTRGQQVTLSCSPISGHRSVSWYQQTPGQGLQFLFEYFSETQRNKGNFPGRFSGRQFSNSRSEMNVSTLELGDSALYLCASSLGQGAPVVNTEAFFGQGTRLTVV.

This chain joins TRBV23-1 and TRBJ1-3; D unresolved. TRBV23-1 is known as an ORF, though its function is uncertain. V dropped 8 bases and J dropped 0 bases, with 17 bases sitting between them. This CDR3 has 16 amino acids. CDR3 nucleotides: TGCGCCAGCGTGCACGAGAGGGCGCTCTCTGGAAACACCATATATTTT. Protein product: CASVHERALSGNTIYF.